A selection of T cell receptor beta chains follows, all from one sample in a study of lymphopenia after photon versus proton radiotherapy. The table came from immunoSEQ multiplex PCR; TCRdb's copy has only in-frame clones and leaves some out. This sample yields fewer than 50,000 clones, of which 85% to 90% are seen a single time; about 2.2% belongs to the top ten. The specimen comprised peripheral blood, sampled from a patient treated with photon-based radiotherapy. The receptors were sampled from a man in his forties with gastric cancer. Each CDR3 is given with its conserved first and last residue. D genes are given only for firm matches. The size entry is marked missing in some rows and otherwise reads once, few, many or a size class.

TRBJ1-1 NA TRBV29-1 NA TGCAGCGCCCTTGAGAACACTGAAGCTTTCTTT CSALENTEAFF
TRBJ2-6 NA TRBV5-1 NA TGCGCCAGCAGCTTGGCTACGGACTCTGGGGCCAACGTCCTGACTTTC CASSLATDSGANVLTF
TRBJ1-1 NA TRBV6-1 NA TGTGCCAGCGATGAAGGAGGGAACACTGAAGCTTTCTTT CASDEGGNTEAFF
TRBJ1-2 TRBD1 TRBV14 once TGTGCCAGCAGCCCGTCCATTTTCGGACAGGGACGAACTAACTATGGCTACACCTTC CASSPSIFGQGRTNYGYTF
TRBJ2-5 NA TRBV2 NA TGTGCCAGCAGAGGAGGGCGTTCTCAAGAGACCCAGTACTTC CASRGGRSQETQYF
TRBJ2-5 NA TRBV5-1 NA TGCGCCAGCAGCGCGGCGAGGGTGCAGGGGGAGACCCAGTACTTC CASSAARVQGETQYF
TRBJ2-3 NA TRBV7-9 NA TGTGCCAGCAGCCCCCTCGCCGGGTCAGATACGCAGTATTTT CASSPLAGSDTQYF
TRBJ2-6 TRBD1 TRBV29-1 NA TGCAGCGTCGGACAGGGGGCAGCTGGGGCCAACGTCCTGACTTTC CSVGQGAAGANVLTF
TRBJ1-2 NA TRBV6-1 NA TGTGCCAGCAGACAACACGATCTATATGGCTACACCTTC CASRQHDLYGYTF
TRBJ2-5 NA TRBV11-3 NA TGTGCCAGCAGCTTAGATTCTGAGACCCAGTACTTC CASSLDSETQYF
TRBJ1-4 NA TRBV7-9 few TGTGCCAGCAGCCCTGGCCGGCAGGATGAAAAACTGTTTTTT CASSPGRQDEKLFF
TRBJ2-2 NA TRBV19 few TGTGCCAGTAGACCTCCGAACCTAAACACCGGGGAGCTGTTTTTT CASRPPNLNTGELFF
TRBJ2-7 TRBD1 TRBV5-5 NA TGTGCCAGCAGCCCGACGGACAGGGGGATCTACGAGCAGTACTTC CASSPTDRGIYEQYF
TRBJ1-2 TRBD1 TRBV7-9 NA TGTGCCAGCAGCATCGGACAGGGTGGAGGCTACACCTTC CASSIGQGGGYTF
TRBJ2-7 TRBD2 TRBV4-2 NA TGTGCCAGCAGCGGTAGCGGGGGACAATACGAGCAGTACTTC CASSGSGGQYEQYF
TRBJ1-5 TRBD1 TRBV5-1 NA TGCGCCAGCAGCGCCGAAGGGACAGGGGGGCAGCCCCAGCATTTT CASSAEGTGGQPQHF
TRBJ2-5 TRBD1 TRBV5-5 NA TGTGCCAGCAGCTGGAGACAGGGGGAGGGGACCCAGTACTTC CASSWRQGEGTQYF
TRBJ1-6 TRBD1 TRBV2 once TGTGCCAGCAGTCGTTCAGGGGGCGCCGGTTCACCCCTCCACTTT CASSRSGGAGSPLHF
TRBJ1-2 NA TRBV6-5 few TGTGCCAGCAGCCAGGGCAGAAACTATGGCTACACCTTC CASSQGRNYGYTF
TRBJ1-1 TRBD1 TRBV18 NA TGTGCCAGCTCACCAAAGGCAGGGGGGGACACTGAAGCTTTCTTT CASSPKAGGDTEAFF
TRBJ2-2 NA TRBV25-1 NA TGTGCCAGCAGTGAAAATAGAGACACCGGGGAGCTGTTTTTT CASSENRDTGELFF
TRBJ1-6 TRBD1 TRBV28 NA TGTGCCAGCAGTTCCGGACAGGGTAATTCACCCCTCCACTTT CASSSGQGNSPLHF
TRBJ2-2 NA TRBV7-7 NA TGTGCCAGCAGCTTAAAACAAAACGGGGAGCTGTTTTTT CASSLKQNGELFF